What follows are 7 T cell receptor beta chains derived from one specimen sequenced in a study of blood T cells in healthy people across ages. Primers used in a second PCR of about 7 to 12 cycles were a sample-barcoded 5' primer and a J-beta primer mix. TCRdb analysed the 5' RACE reads with MiXCR anew, one entry per CDR3 protein. This repertoire shows approximately 1.5 million distinct CDR3 sequences, 34% found once; its top ten account for about 11%. Material: blood. All receptors come from a woman aged 25-40 years in good health.

V is TRBV11-2 and J is TRBJ2-1; D gene uncertain. CDR3 size: 18 residues. V was trimmed by 6 bases and J by 5 bases, leaving 26 bases between them. The germline CDR1 and CDR2 sequences are SGHAT and FQNNGV. This CDR3 reads CASSSPRSHLEGHNEQFF. The CDR3 coding sequence is TGTGCCAGCAGTTCCCCCCGCTCCCACCTAGAAGGGCACAATGAGCAGTTCTTC.

This clonotype was observed a few times. This chain links TRBV27 with TRBJ2-7; TRBD2 is a possible D gene (7 bases). This CDR3 contains 14 residues. Germline-derived CDR1 and CDR2 are MNHEY and SMNVEV (reference sequence). V was shortened by 5 bases and J by 5 bases, with 16 bases between the two germline ends. The chain's CDR3 is CASSEAGARHEQYF. The CDR3 nucleotides are TGTGCCAGCAGTGAGGCGGGGGCACGTCACGAGCAGTACTTC.

This clonotype has only one observation. CDR3 residues: CASSGKGQGATDTQYF. The CDR3 bases are TGCGCCAGCAGTGGTAAGGGACAGGGGGCGACAGATACGCAGTATTTT. V and J are TRBV10-1 and TRBJ2-3; 12 bases match TRBD1. Germline CDR1 WNHNN, CDR2 SYGVQD (reference sequence). The trim removed 4 bases at V and 3 bases at J, leaving 5 bases unmatched. This CDR3 is built from 16 residues.

The V gene is TRBV6-6, the J gene TRBJ2-3; perhaps TRBD1 as D (6 bases). The V and J ends lost 6 bases and 4 bases respectively, with 17 bases between them. The germline V gene encodes CDR1 MNHNY and CDR2 SVGAGI (reference sequence). The CDR3 length is 15 residues. CDR3 DNA: TGTGCCAGCAGAAGACGAGACAGGTGGGCAGATACGCAGTATTTT. Protein sequence: CASRRRDRWADTQYF.

This clonotype turned up a few times. This chain connects TRBV5-4 to TRBJ2-3; TRBD2 matches at 8 bases. CDR3 length equals 17 residues. With 0 bases clipped from V and 2 bases from J, the junction kept 8 bases outside the gene matches. Germline CDR1 SGHNT, CDR2 YYREEE (reference sequence). The CDR3 DNA is TGTGCCAGCAGCTTGGCCCGAGCGGGAGCGAACACAGATACGCAGTATTTT. Translating it yields CASSLARAGANTDTQYF.

The V and J genes are TRBV7-3 and TRBJ1-1, with TRBD1 as a possible D gene (5 bases). The germline CDR1 and CDR2 sequences are SGHTA and FQGTGA. The ends were cut back, 1 base at V and 4 bases at J, with 10 bases in the middle. The CDR3 has 14 amino acids. The CDR3, as DNA: TGTGCCAGCAGCTTAAATTCAGGGATCACTGAAGCTTTCTTT. Translation gives CASSLNSGITEAFF.

The chain joins TRBV20-1 to TRBJ1-1, with D possibly being TRBD1 (6 bases). Germline CDR1 is DFQATT and CDR2 is SNEGSKA (reference sequence). The CDR3 runs to 17 residues. Trimming stripped 0 bases from V and 1 base from J, with 18 bases between. The CDR3 spells CSARDPKQGRGNTEAFF. The CDR3 DNA reads TGCAGTGCTAGAGATCCTAAACAGGGAAGGGGGAACACTGAAGCTTTCTTT.